This TCR beta chain was documented in a study of cytomegalovirus exposure and HLA in healthy donors. Background on the study: Earlier findings included roughly 120 million unique TCR beta sequences obtained from about 180 million T cells.

With 60 Vbeta and 13 Jbeta primers, the PCR was carried out. Repertoires were generated with immunoSEQ multiplex PCR, while TCRdb's copy carries only in-frame clones and drops some. The table shows about 160,000 clones, with about 85% occurring only once. General observations from the study: Clonal expansion, a later analysis showed, was greater in HLA-associated TCR beta chains than in equally common others. The study reported that TCR beta sequences accurately predicted HLA-A and HLA-B alleles in most subjects. Earlier findings revealed that most TCR beta V segments proved productive either about 87% or about 30% of the time.

In the case of this clone: Antigen unknown.

The receptor comes from a man younger than 30 in good health and CMV-seropositive. Sequenced: PBMCs.

CDR3 sequence: CASSSSGLAGEETQYF. In DNA, the CDR3 is TGTGCCAGCAGCTCCTCCGGACTAGCGGGGGAAGAGACCCAGTACTTC. The chain carries TRBV7-6 and TRBJ2-5, with 13 bases that match TRBD2. CDR1 and CDR2 from the germline V gene are SGHVS and FNYEAQ. The CDR3 has 16 amino acids. Germline trimming cut 4 bases from V and 3 bases from J; bases unmatched to any gene: 5.